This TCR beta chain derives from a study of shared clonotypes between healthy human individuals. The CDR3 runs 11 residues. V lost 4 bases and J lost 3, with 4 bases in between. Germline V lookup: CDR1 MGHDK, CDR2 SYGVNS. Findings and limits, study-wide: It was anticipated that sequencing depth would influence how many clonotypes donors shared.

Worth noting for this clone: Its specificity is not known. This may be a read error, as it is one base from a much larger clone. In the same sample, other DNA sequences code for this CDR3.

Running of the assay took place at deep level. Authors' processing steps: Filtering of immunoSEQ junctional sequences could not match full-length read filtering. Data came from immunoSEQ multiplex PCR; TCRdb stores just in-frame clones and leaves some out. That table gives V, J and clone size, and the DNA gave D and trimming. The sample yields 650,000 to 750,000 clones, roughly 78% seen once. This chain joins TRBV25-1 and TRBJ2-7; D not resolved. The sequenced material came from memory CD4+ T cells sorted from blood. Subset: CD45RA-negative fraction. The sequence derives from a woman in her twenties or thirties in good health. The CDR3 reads CASSAYYEQYF. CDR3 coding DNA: TGTGCCAGCAGTGCATACTACGAGCAGTACTTC.